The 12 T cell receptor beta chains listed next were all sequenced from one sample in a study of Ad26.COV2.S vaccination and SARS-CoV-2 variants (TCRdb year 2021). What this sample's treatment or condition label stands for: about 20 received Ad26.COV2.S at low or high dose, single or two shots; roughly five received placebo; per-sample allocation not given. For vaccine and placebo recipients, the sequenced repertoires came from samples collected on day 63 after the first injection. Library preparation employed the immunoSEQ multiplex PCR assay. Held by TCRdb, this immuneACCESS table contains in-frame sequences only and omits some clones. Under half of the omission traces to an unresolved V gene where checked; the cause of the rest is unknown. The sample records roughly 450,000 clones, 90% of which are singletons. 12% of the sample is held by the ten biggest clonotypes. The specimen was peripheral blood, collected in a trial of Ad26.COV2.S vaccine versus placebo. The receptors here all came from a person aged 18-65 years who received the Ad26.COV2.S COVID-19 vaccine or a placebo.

The CDR3 DNA follows: TGCGCCAGCAGCTCACAGGGAGGCGCTGAAGCTTTCTTT. Its protein is CASSSQGGAEAFF. This chain joins TRBV5-1 and TRBJ1-1; TRBD1 is a possible D gene (6 bases). V was cut by 3 bases and J by 6 bases, with 12 bases left in between. Per germline, CDR1 SGHRS and CDR2 YFSETQ. The CDR3 has 13 residues.

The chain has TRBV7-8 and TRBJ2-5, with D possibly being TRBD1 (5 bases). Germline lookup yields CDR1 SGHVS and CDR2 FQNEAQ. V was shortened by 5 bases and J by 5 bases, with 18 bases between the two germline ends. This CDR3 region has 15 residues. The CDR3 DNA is TGTGCCAGCAGCCCTACCCACGACAGTAGGGAGACCCAGTACTTC. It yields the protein CASSPTHDSRETQYF.

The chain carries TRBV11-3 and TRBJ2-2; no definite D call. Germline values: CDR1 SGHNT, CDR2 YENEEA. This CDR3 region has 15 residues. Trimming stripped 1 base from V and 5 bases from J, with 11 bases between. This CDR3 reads CASSLVLGRTGELFF. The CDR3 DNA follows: TGTGCCAGCAGCTTAGTTTTGGGTAGGACCGGGGAGCTGTTTTTT.

CDR3 nucleotides: TGCGCCAGCAGCCAAGAACTAGCAGGGGGTGAAAAACTGTTTTTT. This encodes CASSQELAGGEKLFF. The chain uses TRBV4-3 and TRBJ1-4; 7 bases map to TRBD1. Per the germline V gene, CDR1 is LGHNA and CDR2 is YSLEER. V was pared by 0 bases and J by 7 bases, with 5 bases of the junction left unmatched. The CDR3 is 15 amino acids.

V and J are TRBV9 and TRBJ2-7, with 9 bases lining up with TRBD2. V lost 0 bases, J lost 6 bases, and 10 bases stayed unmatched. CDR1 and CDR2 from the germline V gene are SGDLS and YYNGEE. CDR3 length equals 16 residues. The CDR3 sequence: CASSVGPTILAGEQYF. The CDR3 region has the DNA TGTGCCAGCAGCGTAGGGCCCACAATACTAGCGGGCGAGCAGTACTTC.

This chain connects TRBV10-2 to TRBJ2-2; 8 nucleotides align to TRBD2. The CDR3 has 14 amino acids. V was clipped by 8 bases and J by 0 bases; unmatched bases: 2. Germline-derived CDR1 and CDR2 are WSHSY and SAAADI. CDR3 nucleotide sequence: TGCGCCAGCTCGGGACTAGCGAACACCGGGGAGCTGTTTTTT. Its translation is CASSGLANTGELFF.

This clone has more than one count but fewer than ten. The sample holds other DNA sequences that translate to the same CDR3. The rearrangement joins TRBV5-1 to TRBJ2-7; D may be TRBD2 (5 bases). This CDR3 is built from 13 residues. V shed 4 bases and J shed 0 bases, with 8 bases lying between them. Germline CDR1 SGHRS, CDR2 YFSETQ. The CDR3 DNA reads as TGCGCCAGCAGCCCAACTAGCTCCTACGAGCAGTACTTC. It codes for CASSPTSSYEQYF.

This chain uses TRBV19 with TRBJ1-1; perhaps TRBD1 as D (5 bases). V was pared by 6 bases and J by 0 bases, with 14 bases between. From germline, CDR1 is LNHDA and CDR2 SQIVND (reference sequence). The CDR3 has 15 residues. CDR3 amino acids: CASSRPAGMNTEAFF. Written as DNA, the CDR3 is TGTGCCAGTAGCAGGCCGGCAGGGATGAACACTGAAGCTTTCTTT.

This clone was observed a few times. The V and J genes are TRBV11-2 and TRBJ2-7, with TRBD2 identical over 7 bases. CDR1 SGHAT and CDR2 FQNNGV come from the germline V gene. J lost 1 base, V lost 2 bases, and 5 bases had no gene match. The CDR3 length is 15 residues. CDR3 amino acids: CASSLPPAGSYEQYF. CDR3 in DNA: TGTGCCAGCAGCTTACCCCCAGCGGGATCCTACGAGCAGTACTTC.

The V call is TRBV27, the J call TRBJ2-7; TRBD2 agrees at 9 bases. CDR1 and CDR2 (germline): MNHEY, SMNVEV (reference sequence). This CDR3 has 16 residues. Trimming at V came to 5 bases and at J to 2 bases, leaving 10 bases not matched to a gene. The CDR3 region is CASSPASGTGTYEQYF. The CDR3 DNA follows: TGTGCCAGCAGTCCTGCTAGCGGGACGGGAACCTACGAGCAGTACTTC.

The chain's CDR3 is CASSQDLSLSSYEQYF. As DNA, the CDR3 is TGCGCCAGCAGCCAAGATCTATCGCTGAGCTCCTACGAGCAGTACTTC. The genes are TRBV4-3 and TRBJ2-7, with D unclear. CDR1 is LGHNA and CDR2 is YSLEER in the germline V gene. V dropped 0 bases and J dropped 0 bases, with 12 bases sitting between them. There are 16 residues in the CDR3.

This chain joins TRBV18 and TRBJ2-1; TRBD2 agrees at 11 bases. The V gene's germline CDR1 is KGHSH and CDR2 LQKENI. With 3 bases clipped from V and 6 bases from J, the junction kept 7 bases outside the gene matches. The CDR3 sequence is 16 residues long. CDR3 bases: TGTGCCAGCTCACCCCAACTAGCGGGAGATAGCAATGAGCAGTTCTTC. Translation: CASSPQLAGDSNEQFF.